This is a list of T cell receptor beta chains from one sample in a study of blood T cell repertoires in COVID-19. TCRdb's copy holds only in-frame clones and misses some; the assay was immunoSEQ multiplex PCR. The table includes some 200,000 clones, 65% to 90% detected once. The sequencing input was PBMCs or T cells enriched from blood (not recorded which). The receptors originated from a woman in her fifties or sixties with acute COVID-19. The CDR3 runs from the conserved cysteine through the conserved F or W. A D gene is named only where the DNA matches it firmly.

TRBD1	TRBV5-1	TRBJ2-5	CASSFGRIDRGKETQYF
-	TRBV19	TRBJ1-6	CASTSGGGVGSGSSPLHF
-	TRBV24-1	TRBJ2-1	CATSDIKLATEQFF
TRBD2	TRBV11-2	TRBJ2-3	CASSGGLAGLTDTQYF
-	TRBV29-1	TRBJ1-3	CSVEGGRSGGGNTIYF
-	TRBV11-2	TRBJ2-1	CASSPDRNNEQFF
-	TRBV11-3	TRBJ2-2	CASSLESPANTGELFF
-	TRBV14	TRBJ1-2	CASSQGANYGYTF
TRBD2	TRBV6-5	TRBJ2-1	CASSYSSTSGRNEQFF
-	TRBV5-4	TRBJ1-2	CASSPLSKGGDYGYTF
-	TRBV29-1	TRBJ2-1	CSVEGLDKSMDEQFF
TRBD1	TRBV5-4	TRBJ2-1	CASSLGQGALSNEQFF
TRBD1	TRBV19	TRBJ1-1	CASRTGNRNTEAFF
TRBD1	TRBV7-2	TRBJ1-2	CASSSSGTAKPGYTF
TRBD1	TRBV27	TRBJ1-1	CASSSQGWGTEAFF
TRBD2	TRBV5-4	TRBJ2-1	CASSPAGAGGYNEQFF
-	TRBV7-6	TRBJ1-4	CASRTRDATNEKLFF
-	TRBV5-1	TRBJ2-2	CASSLDRGSWNTGELFF
TRBD2	TRBV2	TRBJ2-2	CASRGLAGVLGLFF
TRBD1	TRBV6-5	TRBJ2-5	CASSSGTGVWRAQYF
-	TRBV5-6	TRBJ2-1	CASELPGANEQFF
TRBD1	TRBV3-1/TRBV3-2	TRBJ2-3	CASTSFGWTGRPDTQYF
-	TRBV27	TRBJ1-1	CASSLTGINTEAFF
-	TRBV18	TRBJ1-4	CASSSTDPATNEKLFF
TRBD2	TRBV19	TRBJ2-6	CASSPLGGVSGANVLTF
-	TRBV6-2/TRBV6-3	TRBJ2-5	CASSYSIGLKTQYF
-	TRBV6-6	TRBJ1-3	CASRSGQTGNTIYF
-	TRBV4-3	TRBJ1-1	CASSQESVTEAFF
-	TRBV6-1	TRBJ1-3	CASSEARASSGNTIYF
TRBD1	TRBV4-3	TRBJ2-6	CASSREAGQDNVLTF
-	TRBV7-9	TRBJ2-2	CASSRYAGELFF
TRBD2	TRBV5-1	TRBJ2-1	CASSLAPGLAGSSYNEQFF
-	TRBV3-1/TRBV3-2	TRBJ1-1	CASSQKQGPQAFF